This TCR beta chain was identified during a study of cytomegalovirus exposure and HLA in healthy donors. The length of the CDR3 is 14 residues. CDR1 and CDR2 from the germline V gene are SGHVS and FQNEAQ. V gave up 1 base and J gave up 7 bases, with 13 bases separating them. TCRdb's table, derived via immunoSEQ multiplex PCR, lists solely in-frame clones and lacks some. The sample lists under 250,000 clones; roughly 80% were seen once. This clonotype was sampled from a woman in her late teens or twenties in good health and CMV-seronegative. The rearrangement links TRBV7-8 to TRBJ1-1, with D maybe TRBD1 (5 bases). Material: PBMCs. This chain's CDR3 is CASSLVSRDGEAFF. Here the CDR3 DNA reads TGTGCCAGCAGCTTAGTCTCCAGGGATGGTGAAGCTTTCTTT. Combining the CDR3 with reference TRBV7-8 and TRBJ1-1 gives the whole variable domain GAGVSQSPRYKVAKRGQDVALRCDPISGHVSLFWYQQALGQGPEFLTYFQNEAQLDKSGLPSDRFFAERPEGSVSTLKIQRTQQEDSAVYLCASSLVSRDGEAFFGQGTRLTVV.